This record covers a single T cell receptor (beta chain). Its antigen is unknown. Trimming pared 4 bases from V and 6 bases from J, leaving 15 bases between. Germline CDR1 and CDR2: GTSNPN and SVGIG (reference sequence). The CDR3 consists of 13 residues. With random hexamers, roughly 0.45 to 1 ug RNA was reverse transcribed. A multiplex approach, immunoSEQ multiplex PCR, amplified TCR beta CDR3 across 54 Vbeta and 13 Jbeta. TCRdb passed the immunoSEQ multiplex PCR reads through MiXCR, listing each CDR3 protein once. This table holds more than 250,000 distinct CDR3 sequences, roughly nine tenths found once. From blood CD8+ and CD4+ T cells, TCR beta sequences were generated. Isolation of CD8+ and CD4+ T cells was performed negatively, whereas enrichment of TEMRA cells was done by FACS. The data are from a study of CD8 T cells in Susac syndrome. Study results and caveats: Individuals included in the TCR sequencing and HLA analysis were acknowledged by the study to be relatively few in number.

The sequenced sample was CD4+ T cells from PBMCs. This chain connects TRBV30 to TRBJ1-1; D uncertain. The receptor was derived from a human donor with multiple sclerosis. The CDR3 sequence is CAWISEGRSEAFF. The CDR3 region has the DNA TGTGCCTGGATCTCCGAAGGGAGGTCTGAAGCTTTCTTT. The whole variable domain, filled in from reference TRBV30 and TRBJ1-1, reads SQTIHQWPATLVQPVGSPLSLECTVEGTSNPNLYWYRQAAGRGLQLLFYSVGIGQISSEVPQNLSASRPQDRQFILSSKKLLLSDSGFYLCAWISEGRSEAFFGQGTRLTVV.